The 28 T cell receptor beta chains in this list originate from one sample, sequenced in a study of blood T cell repertoires in COVID-19. Here immunoSEQ multiplex PCR was the method, and the copy in TCRdb shows in-frame clones only, minus some. The sample has tens of thousands of clones, 86% seen once. Sequencing input: peripheral blood. These receptors originate from a man between 45 and 60 years old with active or convalescent COVID-19.

The chain recombines TRBV27 with TRBJ2-3; TRBD2 aligns across 7 bases. CDR1 is MNHEY and CDR2 is SMNVEV in the germline V gene (reference sequence). The CDR3 has 14 amino acids. After removal of 5 bases from V and 5 bases from J, the junction contained 7 bases not matched to a gene. The DNA of the CDR3 is TGTGCCAGCAGTCTAGGACTAGTCAGAGATACGCAGTATTTT. Protein: CASSLGLVRDTQYF.

The chain joins TRBV28 to TRBJ2-5; 10 bases align to TRBD2. This CDR3 region has 17 residues. The junction had 10 bases not matched to a gene; V was cut back by 1 base and J by 5 bases. Germline values: CDR1 MDHEN, CDR2 SYDVKM. CDR3 sequence: CASSLYIAGGFVETQYF. The DNA of the CDR3 is TGTGCCAGCAGTTTATATATAGCGGGAGGATTTGTGGAGACCCAGTACTTC.

This clone showed up just a few times. This chain connects TRBV7-7 to TRBJ2-5; 13 positions agree with TRBD2. CDR1 is SSHAT, CDR2 FNYEAQ, per germline (reference sequence). The CDR3 loop spans 19 amino acids. After removal of 5 bases from V and 4 bases from J, the junction contained 16 bases not matched to a gene. CDR3 bases: TGTGCCAGCAGCCCACTCCCGGGACTAGCGGGAAAGGAAGGAGAGACCCAGTACTTC. Amino acids: CASSPLPGLAGKEGETQYF.

The chain couples TRBV12-3 or TRBV12-4 to TRBJ2-2; D ambiguous. V was shortened by 4 bases and J by 5 bases, with 5 bases between the two germline ends. The CDR3 has 12 residues. CDR3 nucleotide sequence: TGTGCCAGCAGTTCCATTACCGGGGAGCTGTTTTTT. It specifies CASSSITGELFF.

This rearrangement joins TRBV5-4 to TRBJ1-2; no reliable D call. The V gene's germline CDR1 is SGHNT and CDR2 YYREEE (reference sequence). This CDR3 is built from 13 residues. V was cut by 9 bases and J by 7 bases, with 19 bases left in between. The CDR3 protein is CATNLPATGGYTF. CDR3 bases: TGTGCCACCAACCTTCCAGCCACGGGTGGCTACACCTTC.

This clone was seen more than once but under ten times. The chain combines TRBV2 with TRBJ1-6; tentative D call: TRBD1 (5 bases). V was clipped by 5 bases and J by 5 bases, with 16 bases between them. CDR3 length equals 16 residues. Germline-derived CDR1 and CDR2 are SNHLY and FYNNEI. The CDR3 DNA is TGTGCCAGCAGTCCCCGTCCAATAGGGGATAATTCACCCCTCCACTTT. Translation: CASSPRPIGDNSPLHF.

The chain links TRBV19 to TRBJ2-7; the match to TRBD2 covers 10 bases. Germline trimming cut 5 bases from V and 5 bases from J; bases unmatched to any gene: 6. This CDR3 has 14 amino acids. Per germline, CDR1 LNHDA and CDR2 SQIVND (reference sequence). CDR3 protein: CASSGSGRFNEQYF. The CDR3 DNA reads TGTGCCAGTAGTGGTAGCGGGAGGTTCAACGAGCAGTACTTC.

The J gene is TRBJ1-1, the V gene TRBV29-1; D call uncertain. V was trimmed by 7 bases and J by 1 base, leaving 7 bases between them. CDR1 and CDR2 from the germline V gene are SQVTM and ANQGSEA. There are 11 residues in the CDR3. DNA of the CDR3: TGCAGCGCGACACCGAACACTGAAGCTTTCTTT. It translates to CSATPNTEAFF.

The rearrangement uses TRBV6-5 and TRBJ2-3; unclear D gene. Trimming removed 7 bases from V and 1 base from J, with 6 bases in between. There are 12 residues in the CDR3. The germline V gene encodes CDR1 MNHEY and CDR2 SVGAGI. CDR3 DNA sequence: TGTGCCAGCAAGTCGGGCACAGATACGCAGTATTTT. Translated, it gives CASKSGTDTQYF.

This chain joins TRBV23-1 and TRBJ1-5; 10 positions match TRBD1. TRBV23-1 counts as an open reading frame of uncertain function. The CDR3 covers 18 residues. Losses at the gene ends were 0 bases for V and 2 bases for J; bases not matched to a gene: 7. As DNA, the CDR3 is TGCGCCAGCAGTCAATCTTGGGGACAGGGGAAGGGCAATCAGCCCCAGCATTTT. This codes for CASSQSWGQGKGNQPQHF.

V usage is TRBV6-2 or TRBV6-3 and J usage is TRBJ2-5, with D perhaps TRBD2 (6 bases). Germline assignment: CDR1 MNHEY and CDR2 SVGEGT. This CDR3 is built from 15 residues. V gave up 6 bases and J gave up 4 bases, with 18 bases separating them. This CDR3 reads CASSSGGNPSETQYF. The CDR3 DNA follows: TGTGCCAGCAGCTCCGGGGGAAATCCTTCAGAGACCCAGTACTTC.

The chain has TRBV4-2 and TRBJ2-2, with TRBD2 matching over 13 bases. CDR1 and CDR2 from the germline V gene are LGHNA and YNFKEQ. The CDR3 length is 17 residues. J was trimmed by 5 bases and V by 2 bases; bases with no gene match: 5. CDR3: CASSQSGTSGTTGELFF. CDR3 DNA: TGTGCCAGCAGCCAATCCGGGACTAGCGGGACTACCGGGGAGCTGTTTTTT.

The V and J genes are TRBV28 and TRBJ2-3; the match to TRBD2 covers 8 bases. The CDR3 runs 14 residues. V gave up 5 bases and J gave up 2 bases; unmatched junction bases: 3. CDR1 MDHEN and CDR2 SYDVKM come from the germline V gene. In DNA form, the CDR3 reads TGTGCCAGCAGTGGGGGACTAGTCACAGATACGCAGTATTTT. Translating it yields CASSGGLVTDTQYF.

The rearrangement uses TRBV5-1 and TRBJ2-3, with 8 bases aligning to TRBD2. V gave up 7 bases and J gave up 1 base; unmatched junction bases: 20. The CDR3 runs 19 residues. CDR1 is SGHRS, CDR2 YFSETQ, per germline. DNA for the CDR3: TGCGCCAGCTTTCGCGGGACTAGAGGGAAACAGGATCGCACAGATACGCAGTATTTT. Translating gives CASFRGTRGKQDRTDTQYF. Variable domain in full (rest from reference TRBV5-1 and TRBJ2-3): KAGVTQTPRYLIKTRGQQVTLSCSPISGHRSVSWYQQTPGQGLQFLFEYFSETQRNKGNFPGRFSGRQFSNSRSEMNVSTLELGDSALYLCASFRGTRGKQDRTDTQYFGPGTRLTVL.

This clone was counted between two and nine times. The chain is built from TRBV5-4 and TRBJ2-7; TRBD2 agrees at 10 bases. J gave up 3 bases and V 4 bases, and 10 bases lay outside the gene matches. The CDR3 loop spans 16 amino acids. From germline, CDR1 is SGHNT and CDR2 YYREEE (reference sequence). CDR3 amino acids: CASSPDRAGGSYEQYF. CDR3 in DNA: TGTGCCAGCAGCCCGGACCGAGCGGGGGGGAGCTACGAGCAGTACTTC.

Written as DNA, the CDR3 is TGTGCCAGCAGCTTGCGAGAGAACACTGAAGCTTTCTTT. Translating gives CASSLRENTEAFF. The genes are TRBV11-2 and TRBJ1-1; unclear D gene. This CDR3 has 13 amino acids. Between the trimmed V and J ends, which lost 3 bases and 1 base, there was a span of 6 bases. Germline loops: CDR1 SGHAT, CDR2 FQNNGV.

The chain employs TRBV5-1 and TRBJ1-2, with 8 bases matching TRBD1. Germline V CDR1 and CDR2: SGHRS, YFSETQ. This CDR3 has 15 residues. The ends lost 4 bases at V and 1 base at J; junction bases unmatched: 6. CDR3 amino acids: CASSERQGHNYGYTF. For the CDR3, the DNA is TGCGCCAGCAGCGAACGACAGGGGCATAACTATGGCTACACCTTC.

The chain uses TRBV19 and TRBJ1-6; a possible D gene is TRBD1 (5 bases). The length of the CDR3 is 14 residues. Trimming stripped 4 bases from V and 13 bases from J, with 17 bases between. Germline loops: CDR1 LNHDA, CDR2 SQIVND (reference sequence). The CDR3 loop reads CASSKTANEEPLHF. CDR3 sequence (DNA): TGTGCCAGTAGTAAGACAGCTAACGAGGAGCCCCTCCACTTT.

The J gene is TRBJ1-1, the V gene TRBV5-1, with 8 bases identical to TRBD1. Germline CDR1 and CDR2: SGHRS and YFSETQ. J gave up 6 bases and V 2 bases, and 3 bases lay outside the gene matches. This CDR3 spans 13 amino acids. CDR3 in amino acids: CASSLHRGAEAFF. Here the CDR3 DNA reads TGCGCCAGCAGCTTACACAGGGGGGCTGAAGCTTTCTTT.

The chain joins TRBV12-3 or TRBV12-4 to TRBJ2-2; TRBD2 might be the D (5 bases). This CDR3 is built from 13 residues. V was cut by 6 bases and J by 7 bases, with 12 bases left in between. The CDR3: CASSRTRVGELFF. The CDR3 region has the DNA TGTGCCAGCAGCCGCACGAGGGTCGGGGAGCTGTTTTTT.

The chain employs TRBV4-3 and TRBJ1-3; no clear D gene. The CDR3 has 15 amino acids. Germline CDR1 reads LGHNA; CDR2 reads YSLEER. The ends were cut back, 1 base at V and 2 bases at J, with 9 bases in the middle. As DNA, the CDR3 is TGCGCCAGCAGCCAAGGGCGGGGAGCTGGAAACACCATATATTTT. Translating gives CASSQGRGAGNTIYF.

The rearrangement links TRBV7-8 to TRBJ1-2, with TRBD1 matching over 9 bases. This CDR3 spans 13 amino acids. The germline CDR1 and CDR2 sequences are SGHVS and FQNEAQ. V gave up 4 bases and J gave up 8 bases; unmatched junction bases: 5. DNA of the CDR3: TGTGCCAGCAGCTACCGACAGGGGGTCGGCTACACCTTC. It specifies CASSYRQGVGYTF.

The chain recombines TRBV10-2 with TRBJ2-2, with D hard to call. Trimming left V 6 bases short and J 4 bases short, with 9 bases between. Germline values: CDR1 WSHSY, CDR2 SAAADI. This CDR3 has 13 amino acids. CDR3: CASRSQVTGELFF. CDR3 DNA: TGCGCCAGCAGGAGTCAGGTCACCGGGGAGCTGTTTTTT.

CDR3 in amino acids: CASSGDTTGRQAPLHF. The CDR3, as DNA: TGTGCCAGCAGCGGGGATACTACAGGGCGGCAGGCACCCCTCCACTTT. This rearrangement joins TRBV27 to TRBJ1-6, with D possibly TRBD1 on 6 matching bases. Deletions cut 6 bases from V and 11 bases from J, with 23 bases between. Germline V lookup: CDR1 MNHEY, CDR2 SMNVEV (reference sequence). The CDR3 covers 16 residues.

The chain combines TRBV6-1 with TRBJ1-4; TRBD1 agrees at 8 bases. This CDR3 comprises 16 residues. Germline V gives CDR1 MNHNS, CDR2 SASEGT. With 2 bases clipped from V and 4 bases from J, the junction kept 6 bases outside the gene matches. DNA for the CDR3: TGTGCCAGCAGTGAACATCCCACAGGGGGTAATGAAAAACTGTTTTTT. Translating it yields CASSEHPTGGNEKLFF.

The gene calls are TRBV4-2 and TRBJ2-6; 7 nucleotides align to TRBD1. J gave up 0 bases and V 3 bases, and 8 bases lay outside the gene matches. There are 18 residues in the CDR3. Germline values: CDR1 LGHNA, CDR2 YNFKEQ. CDR3 protein: CASSHDRVRGSGANVLTF. The CDR3 DNA is TGTGCCAGCAGCCACGACAGGGTACGAGGCTCTGGGGCCAACGTCCTGACTTTC.

This clone was found once. V gene TRBV19 combines with J gene TRBJ1-2, with D maybe TRBD1 (5 bases). The CDR3 covers 13 residues. Deletions cut 9 bases from V and 8 bases from J, with 19 bases between. Germline CDR1 LNHDA, CDR2 SQIVND (reference sequence). CDR3 loop: CASTGRNEGGYTF. DNA for the CDR3: TGTGCCAGCACAGGACGGAATGAAGGCGGCTACACCTTC.

This sequence joins TRBV5-1 and TRBJ2-7, with TRBD1 matching over 8 bases. After removal of 5 bases from V and 7 bases from J, the junction contained 11 bases not matched to a gene. The CDR3 loop spans 14 amino acids. Germline V gene sequence: CDR1 SGHRS, CDR2 YFSETQ. CDR3 residues: CASSNRTGTGEQYF. The CDR3 DNA reads TGCGCCAGCAGTAACCGGACAGGGACGGGGGAGCAGTACTTC.